This T cell receptor beta chain came from a study of blood T cell repertoires in COVID-19 (TCRdb year 2020). The study in broad terms: Samples from collaborators originated in the United States, Italy and Spain and spanned both the acute and convalescent phases of COVID-19. The samples were drawn from the first 160 participants of the ongoing ImmuneRACE study and from 1,254 subjects provided by 6 global collaborators. The material from the prospective study consisted of cDNA or gDNA derived from T cells, B-cell-depleted T cells, or PBMCs. The sample metadata nearly always contained a de-identified subject ID, COVID-19 status, age in years and sex. Subjects who had been exposed to COVID-19, were actively infected with it, or had recovered from it provided the deeply sampled blood TCRbeta repertoires that made up the dataset. Where available, HLA class I and class II types were obtained from metadata supplied by the sample provider rather than from assay-based typing. A freely available public database, intended as a resource for researchers studying the immune response to SARS-CoV-2, is where the repertoires were released. Paper-wide results and their limitations: How much clinical and demographic metadata was included differed by source and by participant, and the metadata was provided uncurated.

The CDR3 sequence holds 10 residues, the cysteine and phenylalanine included. Only CDR3 DNA is held: 30 bases, read in frame from base 1. Collaborating institutions collected whole blood in K2EDTA tubes following their own protocols. Collaborator samples were shipped for TCRbeta analysis as frozen whole blood, isolated PBMCs, or DNA extracted from either sample type. As for this clone: It lacks a known antigen. Base quality data are lacking; no much larger clone is found one base away.

TCRbeta CDR3 regions were amplified from genomic DNA using the immunoSEQ Assay, a bias-controlled multiplex PCR. In the source study's methods: Within the assay, amplification of reference gene primers was used to estimate how many nucleated cells each sample contained. To quantify the absolute abundance of each unique TCRbeta CDR3 rearrangement, sequence reads were collapsed and filtered. For each sample, productive Simpson clonality was calculated as the square root of Simpson's diversity index over productive rearrangements. The immuneACCESS repertoire file appears here via TCRdb, limited to in-frame rearrangements. These files lack a portion of the clones; in checked studies, under half of the deficit traces to unresolved V genes, and the cause of the others is not known. The V and J calls and the clone size are those of that table, but D and trimming were determined from the DNA. The sample has about 250,000 clones on record, 83% of them singletons. The ten top clones hold around 8.1% of the sample.

Sequencing input: peripheral blood. This receptor was taken from a man aged 40-55 years with active or convalescent COVID-19. The chain couples TRBV21-1 to TRBJ1-1. TRBV21-1 is shown as a pseudogene. The bases are TGTGCCAGCAGCAAAGAAGCGGCTTTCTTT. Its coded protein is CASSKEAAFF.